The clone carrying this T cell receptor delta chain was detected only a few times. Its antigen is unidentified. These data originate in a study of Vδ1+ human thymocytes. CDR1 is TSWWSYY, CDR2 QGS, per germline. CDR3 length: 25 amino acids. Trimming removed 3 bases from V and 4 bases from J; junction bases left unmatched: 36. The study, taken as a whole, reports: Thymic TRG and TRD repertoires appeared highly polyclonal, with Gaussian CDR3 length distributions. Despite high sort purity, 20% to 25% of thymic T cell receptor delta sequences were Vdelta2.

Sequences come from RNA converted to cDNA by reverse transcription. Multiplex PCR used pooled V-gene forward primers and a constant-region reverse primer to amplify CDR3s. TCRdb ran CATT on the multiplex PCR reads. The table records about 53,000 delta-chain clones, about 15% of them present only once. This TCR was sampled from a girl under three years old who had congenital heart surgery. V and J are TRDV1 and TRDJ1; 9 nucleotides agree with TRDD3. Sequenced input: Vdelta1+ gamma-delta thymocytes from the thymus. Described subset: FACS-sorted CD3+ TCRalphabeta- TCRVdelta1+ TCRVdelta2- thymocytes. The CDR3 region has the DNA TGTGCTCTTGGGGAGCTCCCCGGGGGCCTTCGTATCCTATACTGGGGGACCCAGTCCGGCGATAAACTCATCTTT. Its translation: CALGELPGGLRILYWGTQSGDKLIF.